The clone carrying this TCR beta chain was counted only a few times. What it binds is unknown. TCRdb reprocessed the reads via MiXCR and lists one record per CDR3 protein. The data show 800,000 to 950,000 distinct CDR3 sequences, about 31% seen once. The data were obtained in a study of T cell repertoires in cytomegalovirus infection. Study-wide background: Recently identified HLA-C-restricted and well-studied HLA-B-restricted CMV epitopes were used.

The V segment lost 2 bases and the J segment 5 bases; nucleotides outside the gene matches: 6. Germline loops: CDR1 SQVTM, CDR2 ANQGSEA. CDR3 length: 14 residues. The specimen comprised cultured CD8+ T cells from PBMCs, sampled from culture after CMV antigen stimulation. This clonotype was sampled from a human donor in good health (CMV status not recorded). Some clones in this sample may be carry-over from other donors' samples. The genes are TRBV29-1 and TRBJ1-1; 9 nucleotides match TRBD1. Here the CDR3 DNA reads TGCAGCGTTGAACTTGGACAGGGGTTGACTGAAGCTTTCTTT. Encoded protein: CSVELGQGLTEAFF.